This TCR beta chain was profiled in a study of T-cell reconstitution after alpha-beta-depleted transplantation in children. Study-wide results and limits: Alpha-beta T cells about two months after transplant reportedly derived from several hundred expanded graft clones.

V trimming: 5 bases; J trimming: 9 bases; junction bases outside the gene matches: 7. This CDR3 is 15 amino acids long. CDR1 and CDR2 from the germline V gene are LNHDA and SQIVND (reference sequence). Notes on this clonotype: The antigen is not known.

Unique molecular identifiers were incorporated when the TCRbeta library was constructed. Using its own MiXCR run on the PCR reads, TCRdb lists one record per CDR3 protein. Altogether roughly 120,000 distinct CDR3 sequences are present, about 23% being singletons, with the ten largest covering roughly a tenth. Sequencing used PBMCs, mostly from graft donor cells, obtained 180 days after TCRalphabeta/CD19-depleted stem cell transplant. The chain has TRBV19 and TRBJ2-4; 13 nucleotides agree with TRBD2. The TCR was taken from a male patient aged 2-15 years who had a stem cell transplant for chronic granulomatous disease, so the T cells may come from the graft donor. This chain's CDR3 is CASSRTSGSVGIQYF. Here the CDR3 DNA reads TGTGCCAGTAGTCGGACTAGCGGGAGCGTCGGCATTCAGTACTTC.